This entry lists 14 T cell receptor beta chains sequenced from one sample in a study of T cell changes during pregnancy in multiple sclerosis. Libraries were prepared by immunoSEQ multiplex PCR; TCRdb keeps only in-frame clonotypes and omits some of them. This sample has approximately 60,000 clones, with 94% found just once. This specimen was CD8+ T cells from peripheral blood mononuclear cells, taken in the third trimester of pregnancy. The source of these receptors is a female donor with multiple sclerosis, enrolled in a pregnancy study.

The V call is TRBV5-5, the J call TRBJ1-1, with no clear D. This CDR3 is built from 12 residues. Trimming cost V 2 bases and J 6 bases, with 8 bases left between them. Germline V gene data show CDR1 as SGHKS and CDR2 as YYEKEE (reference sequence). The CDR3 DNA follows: TGTGCCAGCAGCTTCAGTATGGCTGAAGCTTTCTTT. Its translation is CASSFSMAEAFF.

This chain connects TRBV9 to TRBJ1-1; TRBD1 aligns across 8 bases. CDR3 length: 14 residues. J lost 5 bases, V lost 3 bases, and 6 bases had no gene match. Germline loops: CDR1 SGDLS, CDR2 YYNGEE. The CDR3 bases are TGTGCCAGCAGCGCCGCAGGGGGCCGGACTGAAGCTTTCTTT. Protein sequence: CASSAAGGRTEAFF. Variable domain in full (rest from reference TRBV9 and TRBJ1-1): DSGVTQTPKHLITATGQRVTLRCSPRSGDLSVYWYQQSLDQGLQFLIQYYNGEERAKGNILERFSAQQFPDLHSELNLSSLELGDSALYFCASSAAGGRTEAFFGQGTRLTVV.

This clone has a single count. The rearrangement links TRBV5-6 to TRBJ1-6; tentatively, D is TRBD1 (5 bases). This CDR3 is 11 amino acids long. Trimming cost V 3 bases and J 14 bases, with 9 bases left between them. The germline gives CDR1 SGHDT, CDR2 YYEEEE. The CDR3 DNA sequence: TGTGCCAGCAGCTCAGGGCCAGCCCTCCACTTT. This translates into CASSSGPALHF.

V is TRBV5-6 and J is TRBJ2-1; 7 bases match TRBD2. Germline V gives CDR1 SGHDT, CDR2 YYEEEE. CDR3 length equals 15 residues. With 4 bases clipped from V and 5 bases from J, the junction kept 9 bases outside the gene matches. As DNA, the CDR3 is TGTGCCAGCAGCCTCGAAGCCGGGACTAACAATGAGCAGTTCTTC. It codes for CASSLEAGTNNEQFF.

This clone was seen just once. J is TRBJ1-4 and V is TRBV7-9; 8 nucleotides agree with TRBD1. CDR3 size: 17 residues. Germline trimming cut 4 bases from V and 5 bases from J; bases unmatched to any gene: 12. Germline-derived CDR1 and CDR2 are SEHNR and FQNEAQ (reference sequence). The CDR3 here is CASSSITGGAWNEKLFF. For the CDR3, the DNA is TGTGCCAGCAGCTCAATAACAGGGGGGGCCTGGAATGAAAAACTGTTTTTT.

In DNA, the CDR3 is TGTGCCAGCAGCTTAAACGCAGGGGGTTCCAATGAGCAGTTCTTC. Protein product: CASSLNAGGSNEQFF. The chain couples TRBV13 to TRBJ2-1, with 7 bases matching TRBD1. In germline, CDR1 is PRHDT, CDR2 FYEKMQ (reference sequence). Trimming cost V 2 bases and J 6 bases; bases outside gene matches: 7. This CDR3 region has 15 residues.

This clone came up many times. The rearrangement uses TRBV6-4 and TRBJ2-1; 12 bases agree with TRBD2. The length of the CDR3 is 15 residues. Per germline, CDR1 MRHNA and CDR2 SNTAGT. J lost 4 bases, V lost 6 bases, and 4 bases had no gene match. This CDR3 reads CASSAGTSGYNEQFF. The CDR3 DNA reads TGTGCCAGCAGCGCCGGGACTAGCGGGTACAATGAGCAGTTCTTC.

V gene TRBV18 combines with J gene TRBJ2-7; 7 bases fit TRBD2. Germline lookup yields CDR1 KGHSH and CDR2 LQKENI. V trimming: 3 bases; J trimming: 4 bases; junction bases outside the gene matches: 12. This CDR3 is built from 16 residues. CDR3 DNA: TGTGCCAGCTCACCGAGCTTTGCGGGAGAGGCGTACGAGCAGTACTTC. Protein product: CASSPSFAGEAYEQYF.

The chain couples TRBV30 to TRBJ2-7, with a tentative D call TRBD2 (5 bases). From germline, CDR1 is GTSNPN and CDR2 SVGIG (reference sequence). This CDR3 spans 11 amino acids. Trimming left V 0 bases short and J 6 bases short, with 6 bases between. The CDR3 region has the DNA TGTGCCTGGAGTGTTGGGAGCGAGCAGTACTTC. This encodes CAWSVGSEQYF.

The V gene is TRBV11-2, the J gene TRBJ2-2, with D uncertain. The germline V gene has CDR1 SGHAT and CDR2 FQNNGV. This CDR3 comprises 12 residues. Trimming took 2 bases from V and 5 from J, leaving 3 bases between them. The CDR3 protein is CASSLLTGELFF. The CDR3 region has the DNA TGTGCCAGCAGCTTATTAACCGGGGAGCTGTTTTTT.

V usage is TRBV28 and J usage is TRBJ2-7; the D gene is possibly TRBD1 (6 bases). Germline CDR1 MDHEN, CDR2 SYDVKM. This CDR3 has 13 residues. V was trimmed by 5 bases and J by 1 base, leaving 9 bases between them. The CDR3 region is CASSDGQSYEQYF. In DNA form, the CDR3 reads TGTGCCAGCAGTGACGGACAGTCCTACGAGCAGTACTTC.

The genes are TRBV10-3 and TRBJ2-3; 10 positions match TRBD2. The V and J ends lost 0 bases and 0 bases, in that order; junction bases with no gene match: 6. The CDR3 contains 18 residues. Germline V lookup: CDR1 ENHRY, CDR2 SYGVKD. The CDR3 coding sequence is TGTGCCATCAGTGAGTCAATGGGGACTAGCGCCAGCACAGATACGCAGTATTTT. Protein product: CAISESMGTSASTDTQYF.

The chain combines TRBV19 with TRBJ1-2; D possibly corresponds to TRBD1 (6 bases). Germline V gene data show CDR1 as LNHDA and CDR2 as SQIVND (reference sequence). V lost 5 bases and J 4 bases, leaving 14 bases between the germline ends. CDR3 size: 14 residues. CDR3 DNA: TGTGCCAGTAGTCTGAAGGACAGCTTCTATGGCTACACCTTC. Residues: CASSLKDSFYGYTF.

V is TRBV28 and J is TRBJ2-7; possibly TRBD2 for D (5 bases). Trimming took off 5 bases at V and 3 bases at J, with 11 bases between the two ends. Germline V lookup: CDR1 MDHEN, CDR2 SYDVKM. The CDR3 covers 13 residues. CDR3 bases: TGTGCCAGCAGTGGGCTAGCCGACTACGAGCAGTACTTC. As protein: CASSGLADYEQYF.